This section outlines one TCR beta chain sequence together with its context. Its antigen is unknown. The sample originates from a study of cytomegalovirus exposure and HLA in healthy donors. Study findings and constraints: It was only CMV serostatus that was available as immune exposure information.

The PCR employed 60 Vbeta primers together with 13 Jbeta primers. Profiled with immunoSEQ multiplex PCR; TCRdb holds only in-frame clones, not every one. The table includes around 130,000 clones, around 77% detected once. The ends were cut back, 3 bases at V and 3 bases at J, with 12 bases in the middle. The germline gives CDR1 ENHRY, CDR2 SYGVKD. This CDR3 region has 14 residues. The chain links TRBV10-3 to TRBJ2-7; D remains ambiguous. This sequence originates from a man aged 45-65 years in good health and CMV-seronegative. Material for sequencing was PBMCs. CDR3 in DNA: TGTGCCATCAGTGACGCACTTTTTGACTACGAGCAGTACTTC. This sequence encodes CAISDALFDYEQYF.